This entry features one TCR beta chain sequence. What it recognizes is unknown. The record originates from a study of blood T cells in healthy people across ages. Turning to the study itself: In model experiments, template switching was able to capture about one barcoded beta molecule for every two T cells that were present. General study results and limits: It was held that the diversity estimates obtained from one million T cells were underestimates. Strong correlation linked observed beta diversity and percent naive T cells.

A second PCR of roughly 7 to 11 cycles used a sample-barcoded 5' primer and a J-beta primer mix. Each cDNA molecule, via a template-switch adaptor with 12 random nucleotides, was tagged. TCRdb independently ran MiXCR on the 5' RACE reads; one entry per CDR3 protein. Among around 900,000 distinct CDR3 sequences listed, about 51% were seen once. Unmatched junction bases numbered 12, after V lost 5 bases and J lost 5 bases. This CDR3 spans 16 amino acids. The TCR was taken from a woman in her sixties in good health. This chain connects TRBV12-3 or TRBV12-4 to TRBJ2-1; 7 nucleotides align to TRBD2. Sequencing was done on a sample of blood. This CDR3 is CASSPAKGLRNNEQFF. The CDR3 DNA follows: TGTGCCAGCAGTCCCGCTAAGGGACTAAGAAACAATGAGCAGTTCTTC.